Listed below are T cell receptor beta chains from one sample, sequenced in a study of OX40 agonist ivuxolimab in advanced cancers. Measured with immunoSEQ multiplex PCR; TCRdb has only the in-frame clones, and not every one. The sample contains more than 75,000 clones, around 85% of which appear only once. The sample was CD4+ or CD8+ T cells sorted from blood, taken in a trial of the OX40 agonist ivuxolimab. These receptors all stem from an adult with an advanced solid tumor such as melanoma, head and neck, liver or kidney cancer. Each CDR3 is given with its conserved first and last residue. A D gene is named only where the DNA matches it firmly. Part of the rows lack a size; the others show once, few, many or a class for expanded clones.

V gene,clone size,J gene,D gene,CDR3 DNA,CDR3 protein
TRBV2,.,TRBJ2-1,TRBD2,TGTGCCAGCAGTGTCCGGGGGGGCCTGCAGTTCTTC,CASSVRGGLQFF
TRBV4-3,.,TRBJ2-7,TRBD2,TGCGCCAGCAGCCAAAGATGGTTTAGGACTAGCGGGAGCTACGAGCAGTACTTC,CASSQRWFRTSGSYEQYF
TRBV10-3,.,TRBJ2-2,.,TGTGCCATCAGAGGGGGGAACACCGGGGAGCTGTTTTTT,CAIRGGNTGELFF
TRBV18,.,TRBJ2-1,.,TGTGCCAGCTCACCCGTGCCGGCGGGGCTCAATGAGCAGTTCTTC,CASSPVPAGLNEQFF
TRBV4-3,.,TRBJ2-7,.,TGCGCCAGCAGCCAAGACCTGCCACTGGGAACAGGGTATCCTTACCCCTTATATTTC,CASSQDLPLGTGYPYPLYF
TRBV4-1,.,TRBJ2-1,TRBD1,TGCGCCAGCGGGGGGACAGGGGACTACAATGAGCAGTTCTTC,CASGGTGDYNEQFF
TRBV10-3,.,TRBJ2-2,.,TGTGCCATCAGTGAGATGGGGAGGACCGGGGAGCTGTTTTTT,CAISEMGRTGELFF
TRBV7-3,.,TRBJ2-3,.,TGTGCCAGCAGCTCCGTGAGTGCAGATACGCAGTATTTT,CASSSVSADTQYF
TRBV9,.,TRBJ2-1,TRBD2,TGTGCCAGCAGCTCCATGTCGGGAGCGGGGGGGATTTACAATGAGCAGTTCTTC,CASSSMSGAGGIYNEQFF
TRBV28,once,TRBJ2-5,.,TGTGCCAGCAGTTTAGAGGGCGCTATTACTGGGGAGACCCAGTACTTC,CASSLEGAITGETQYF
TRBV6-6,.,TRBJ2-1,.,TGTGCCAGCAGTTACAGTTCAGGTGCATACAATGAGCAGTTCTTC,CASSYSSGAYNEQFF
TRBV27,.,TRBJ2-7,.,TGTGCCAGCAGTACGGAGACGGGTCTTGAGCAGTACTTC,CASSTETGLEQYF
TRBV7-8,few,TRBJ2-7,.,TGTGCCAGCAGCTGGGGCGCCGCCCTCGCGTACGAGCAGTACTTC,CASSWGAALAYEQYF
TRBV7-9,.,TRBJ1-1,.,TGTGCCAGCAGCTCAGAGGCAGGGCATTTAAGCTTT,CASSSEAGHLSF
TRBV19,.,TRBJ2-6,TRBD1,TGTGCCAGTAGACCGGACAGGGGGCGGTCTGGGGCCAACGTCCTGACTTTC,CASRPDRGRSGANVLTF
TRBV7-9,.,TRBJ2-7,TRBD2,TGTGCCAGCAGCTCGCCGGGACTAGCGGGAGGGTTTGGGTACGAGCAGTACTTC,CASSSPGLAGGFGYEQYF
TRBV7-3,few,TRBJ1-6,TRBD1,TGTGCCAGCAGCTCGACAGGGGCCAGGTCACCCCTCCACTTT,CASSSTGARSPLHF
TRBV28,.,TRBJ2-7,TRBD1,TGTGCCAGCGATACCCCCGTGAGACAGGGGAACCACGAGCAGTACTTC,CASDTPVRQGNHEQYF
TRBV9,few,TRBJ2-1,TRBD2,TGTGCCAGCAGCATCTCGACCGGGACTAGCGGAATCTACAATGAGCAGTTCTTC,CASSISTGTSGIYNEQFF
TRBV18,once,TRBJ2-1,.,TGTGCCAGCTCACCGTTCGGTTACCTCAATGAGCAGTTCTTC,CASSPFGYLNEQFF
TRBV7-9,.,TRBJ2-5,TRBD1,TGTGCCAGCAGCTCTACCGGACAGGGTATCAAGACCCAGTACTTC,CASSSTGQGIKTQYF
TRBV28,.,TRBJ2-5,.,TGTGCCAGCAAAGAACAGGTGTACCAAGAGACCCAGTACTTC,CASKEQVYQETQYF
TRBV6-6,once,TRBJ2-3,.,TGTGCCAGCAGACCAATACAGGTTGCAGATACGCAGTATTTT,CASRPIQVADTQYF
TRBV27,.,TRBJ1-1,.,TGTGCCAGCAGTTTACAGCGGGCAGCCGAAGCTTTCTTT,CASSLQRAAEAFF
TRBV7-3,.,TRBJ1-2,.,TGTGCCAGCAGCTTAAAAGCCAGCCATGGCTACACCTTC,CASSLKASHGYTF
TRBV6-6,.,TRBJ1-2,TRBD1,TGTGCCAGCAGTTACCGACAGGGGGATGGCTACACCTTC,CASSYRQGDGYTF
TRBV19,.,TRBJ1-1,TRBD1,TGTGCCAGTAGTGCCGCAGGGGGCTCTCCCAGGGAAGCTTTCTTT,CASSAAGGSPREAFF
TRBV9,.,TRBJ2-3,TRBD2,TGTGCCAGCAGCGCCCGGACTAGCGTTGAGTCGGGGAGGACTTTT,CASSARTSVESGRTF
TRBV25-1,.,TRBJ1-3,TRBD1,TGTGCCAGCAGTGAACAGAGGGGGCTCGGAAACACCATATATTTT,CASSEQRGLGNTIYF
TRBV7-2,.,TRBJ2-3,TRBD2,TGTGCCAGCAGCTTCTTGGGACTAGCGGGAGTTACAGATACGCAGTATTTT,CASSFLGLAGVTDTQYF
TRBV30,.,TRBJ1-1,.,TGTGCCTGGAGTGTACTCGGGGGGCGATCTGAAGCTTTCTTT,CAWSVLGGRSEAFF
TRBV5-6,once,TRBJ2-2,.,TGTGCCAGCAGCAACTTAGCGTCCTCGGCTAGCAGCAACACCGGGGAGCTGTTTTTT,CASSNLASSASSNTGELFF
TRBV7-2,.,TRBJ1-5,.,TGTGCCAGCAGACGGACAACAAATCAGCCCCAGCATTTT,CASRRTTNQPQHF
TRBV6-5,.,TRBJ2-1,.,TGTGCCAGCAGTCGCTCCAGGGCGGTCAATGAGCAGTTCTTC,CASSRSRAVNEQFF
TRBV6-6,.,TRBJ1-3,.,TGTGCCAGCAGCCTAACCCGGGACCCTGGAGATTTT,CASSLTRDPGDF
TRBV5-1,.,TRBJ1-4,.,TGCGCCAGCAGCTTGGAGGGCCCTAATGAAAAACTGTTTTTT,CASSLEGPNEKLFF
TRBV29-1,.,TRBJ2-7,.,TGCAGCGTGGAGACCCTCCAGGGGGGTCCCTACGAGCAGTACTTC,CSVETLQGGPYEQYF
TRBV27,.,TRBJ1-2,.,TGTGCCAGCAGTTTAAACGGGGCGCAGTTCTATGGCTACACCTTC,CASSLNGAQFYGYTF
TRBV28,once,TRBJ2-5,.,TGTGCCAGCACCCGGCCGGGCCGCCAAGAGACCCAGTACTTC,CASTRPGRQETQYF
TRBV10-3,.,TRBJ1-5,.,TGTGCCATCAGGGGGGACGGCAATCAGCCCCAGCATTTT,CAIRGDGNQPQHF
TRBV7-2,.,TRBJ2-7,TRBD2,TGTGCCAGCAGCTTAACTAGCGGGAGGGCTTCCGTGTACGAGCAGTACTTC,CASSLTSGRASVYEQYF
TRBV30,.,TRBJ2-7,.,TGTGCCTGGAAAGTCGGTTACGAGCAGTACTTC,CAWKVGYEQYF
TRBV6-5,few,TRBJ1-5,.,TGTGCCAGCAGTTACAGTCCGAATACCAATCAGCCCCAGCATTTT,CASSYSPNTNQPQHF
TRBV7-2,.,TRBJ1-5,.,TGTGCCAGCAGCCAGCTCCCCGGGGGCAATCAGCCCCAGCATTTT,CASSQLPGGNQPQHF
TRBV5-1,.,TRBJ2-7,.,TGCGCCAGCAGCTTAGGCAACGGGCCCTACGAGCAGTACTTC,CASSLGNGPYEQYF
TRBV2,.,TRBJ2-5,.,TGTGCCAGCACCCTTGGCAGGAACCAAGAGACCCAGTACTTC,CASTLGRNQETQYF
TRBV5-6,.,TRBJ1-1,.,TGTGCCAGCACCCTGGGGCGGTGGGACACTGAAGCTTTCTTT,CASTLGRWDTEAFF
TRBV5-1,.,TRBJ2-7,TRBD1,TGCGCCAGCAGTTTGACAGGGTTCGAGGAGCAGTACTTC,CASSLTGFEEQYF
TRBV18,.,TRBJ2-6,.,TGTGCCAGCTCACCACAGGGGACCTCTGGGGCCAACGTCCTGACTTTC,CASSPQGTSGANVLTF
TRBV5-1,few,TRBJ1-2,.,TGCGCCAGCAGCCCCGTCTCCGGGCACTATGGCTACACCTTC,CASSPVSGHYGYTF
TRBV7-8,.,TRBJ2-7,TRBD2,TGTGCCAGCAGCCCCCCCCGACTAGCGGGCTACGAGCAGTACTTC,CASSPPRLAGYEQYF
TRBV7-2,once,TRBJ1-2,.,TGTGCCAGCAGCTTACGGGCGGCAGGGGAGGGCTATGGCTACACCTTC,CASSLRAAGEGYGYTF
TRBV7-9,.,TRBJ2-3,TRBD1,TGTGCCAGCAGCAGGACAGGGGGCACAGATACGCAGTATTTT,CASSRTGGTDTQYF
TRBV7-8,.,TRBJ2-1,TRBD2,TGTGCCAGCAGCTTATGGGGGGGCTCCTACAATGAGCAGTTCTTC,CASSLWGGSYNEQFF
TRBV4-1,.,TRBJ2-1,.,TGCGCCAGCAGCCAAGTTGTGGTGGTGGATGAGCAGTTCTTC,CASSQVVVVDEQFF
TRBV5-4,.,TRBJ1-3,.,TGTGCCAGCAGCTTGGACAGCCTTTCTGGAAACACCATATATTTT,CASSLDSLSGNTIYF
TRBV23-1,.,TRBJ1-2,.,TGCGCCAGCAGTCAATGGCCGAAATCGGGCTACACCTTC,CASSQWPKSGYTF